These 9 T cell receptor beta chains originate from one sample sequenced in a study of CD8 T cells in Susac syndrome. Reverse transcription of roughly 0.45 to 1 ug RNA used random hexamers. One entry per CDR3 protein, called by TCRdb with MiXCR from the immunoSEQ multiplex PCR reads. The sample holds around 140,000 distinct CDR3 sequences, around 85% seen once. Specimen: CD8+ T cells from PBMCs. All receptors come from a human donor with multiple sclerosis.

This clonotype was seen just once. The chain uses TRBV6-2 or TRBV6-3 and TRBJ1-2; TRBD1 aligns across 9 bases. The CDR3 has 16 residues. V was clipped by 5 bases and J by 6 bases; unmatched bases: 13. Germline assignment: CDR1 MNHEY and CDR2 SVGEGT. CDR3 in amino acids: CASSPRDRALLDGYTF. DNA for the CDR3: TGTGCCAGCAGTCCCCGGGACAGGGCGCTTCTTGATGGCTACACCTTC.

The table lists this clonotype with a few counts. The chain employs TRBV5-5 and TRBJ2-1; D unresolved. With 4 bases removed from V and 0 bases from J, the gap between germline ends came to 11 bases. The CDR3 is made up of 15 amino acids. Germline V gene sequence: CDR1 SGHKS, CDR2 YYEKEE (reference sequence). DNA of the CDR3: TGTGCCAGCAGCGGCCACAACCCCTCCTACAATGAGCAGTTCTTC. Amino acids: CASSGHNPSYNEQFF.

The V gene is TRBV5-1, the J gene TRBJ2-3; D is undetermined. CDR1 is SGHRS and CDR2 is YFSETQ in the germline V gene. The CDR3 covers 13 residues. V was trimmed by 7 bases and J by 0 bases, leaving 9 bases between them. CDR3 DNA sequence: TGCGCCAGCCTACCGGAGAGCACAGATACGCAGTATTTT. This encodes CASLPESTDTQYF. Variable domain in full (rest from reference TRBV5-1 and TRBJ2-3): KAGVTQTPRYLIKTRGQQVTLSCSPISGHRSVSWYQQTPGQGLQFLFEYFSETQRNKGNFPGRFSGRQFSNSRSEMNVSTLELGDSALYLCASLPESTDTQYFGPGTRLTVL.

This clonotype showed up just a few times. The CDR3 spells CASSPSGGNTEAFF. The CDR3 nucleotides read TGTGCCAGCAGTCCCTCCGGGGGGAACACTGAAGCTTTCTTT. This chain links TRBV6-5 with TRBJ1-1; maybe TRBD1 (5 bases). V lost 5 bases and J 1 base, leaving 11 bases between the germline ends. The CDR3 loop spans 14 amino acids. CDR1 and CDR2 (germline): MNHEY, SVGAGI.

This clonotype came up a few times. This chain joins TRBV6-1 and TRBJ1-6; 10 bases fit TRBD1. This CDR3 has 13 residues. J gave up 13 bases and V 5 bases, and 5 bases lay outside the gene matches. Germline V gene data show CDR1 as MNHNS and CDR2 as SASEGT. In nucleotides, the CDR3 is TGTGCCAGCAGTCCCGGACAGGGGGTCCCCCTCCACTTT. Translation: CASSPGQGVPLHF.

The chain has TRBV4-1 and TRBJ2-7; D is unresolved. The ends were cut back, 1 base at V and 7 bases at J, with 11 bases in the middle. The CDR3 is 13 residues long. CDR1 is MGHRA and CDR2 is YSYEKL in the germline V gene. The CDR3 DNA reads as TGCGCCAGCAGCCAAGGTAGCCGGTATGAGCAGTACTTC. Encoded protein: CASSQGSRYEQYF.

V is TRBV18 and J is TRBJ2-1; 11 bases agree with TRBD2. From germline, CDR1 is KGHSH and CDR2 LQKENI. Losses at the gene ends were 2 bases for V and 4 bases for J; bases not matched to a gene: 7. The length of the CDR3 is 17 residues. CDR3 amino acids: CASSPEVAGGPYNEQFF. The DNA for the CDR3 is TGTGCCAGCTCACCAGAGGTAGCGGGAGGGCCGTACAATGAGCAGTTCTTC.

The rearrangement joins TRBV28 to TRBJ2-7; D gene uncertain. Looked up from germline, CDR1 is MDHEN and CDR2 is SYDVKM. V lost 3 bases, J lost 6 bases, and 15 bases lay in between. CDR3 length equals 14 residues. CDR3 sequence: CASSFSDSLFEQYF. The CDR3 DNA reads TGTGCCAGCAGTTTCTCCGATTCCCTTTTCGAGCAGTACTTC.

DNA for the CDR3: TGTGCCAGCAGCCAAGATTTTACTAGCGGGACCGCGGGATACAATGAGCAGTTCTTC. This translates into CASSQDFTSGTAGYNEQFF. This chain joins TRBV14 and TRBJ2-1, with 10 bases fitting TRBD2. The CDR3 contains 19 residues. Germline V gene lookup returns CDR1 SGHDN and CDR2 FVKESK. The J segment lost 4 bases and the V segment lost 0 bases, leaving 12 bases of the junction unmatched.